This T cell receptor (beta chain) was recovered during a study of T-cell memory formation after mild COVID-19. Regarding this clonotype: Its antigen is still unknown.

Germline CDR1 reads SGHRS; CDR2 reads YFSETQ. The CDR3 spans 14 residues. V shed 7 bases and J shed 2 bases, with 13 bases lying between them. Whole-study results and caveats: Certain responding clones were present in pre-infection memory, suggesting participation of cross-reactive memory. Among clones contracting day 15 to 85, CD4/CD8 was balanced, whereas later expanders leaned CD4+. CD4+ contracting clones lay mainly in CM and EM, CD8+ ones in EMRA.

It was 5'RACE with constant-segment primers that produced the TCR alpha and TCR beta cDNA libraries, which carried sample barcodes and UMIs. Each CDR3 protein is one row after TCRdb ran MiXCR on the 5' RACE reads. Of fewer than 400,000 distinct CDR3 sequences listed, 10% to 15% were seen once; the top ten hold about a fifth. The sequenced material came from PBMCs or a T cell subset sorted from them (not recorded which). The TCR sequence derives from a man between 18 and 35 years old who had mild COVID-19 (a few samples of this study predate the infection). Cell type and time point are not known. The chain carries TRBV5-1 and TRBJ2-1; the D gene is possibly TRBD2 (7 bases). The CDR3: CASSGGGAYNEQFF. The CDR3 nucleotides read TGCGCCAGCTCTGGGGGGGGCGCCTACAATGAGCAGTTCTTC.